This is a list of T cell receptor beta chains from one sample in a study of cytomegalovirus exposure and HLA in healthy donors. Sequencing was performed with immunoSEQ multiplex PCR; in TCRdb, only in-frame clones are kept and a portion is missing. Among 150,000 or so clones listed, roughly 72% were seen once. The sample was PBMCs. These receptors were collected from a man in his forties in good health and CMV-seronegative. Both conserved end residues are trimmed from each CDR3. A D gene is named only where the DNA matches it firmly. Clone size is given for some rows only: seen once, a few or many times, or a class if the clone is expanded.

clone size,D gene,V gene,CDR3 protein
once,.,TRBV7-9,SSSLAEDGYT
.,TRBD1,TRBV5-1,ASSSPGQGNTGELF
.,.,TRBV5-6,ATHRVANTEAF
few,TRBD2,TRBV6-1,ASSELRRASGDEQF
.,.,TRBV7-6,ASSSNPGAEAF
.,.,TRBV4-1,ASSQDPSQNTEAF
once,.,TRBV6-4,ASSDSPPRGNQPQH
.,.,TRBV5-1,ASSGDGGADTQY
.,.,TRBV6-5,ASSYAGSGANVLT
.,TRBD2,TRBV30,AWSVLPDPRGVETQY
.,.,TRBV5-1,ASSQEGNTQY
.,.,TRBV7-9,ASSLSEGRTEAF
.,TRBD1,TRBV28,ASGGQGLNEQY
few,.,TRBV5-1,ASSAQPSSNEQF
.,.,TRBV7-9,ASSQTVFIYGYT
once,TRBD1,TRBV15,ATSRRDRASGQPQH
.,TRBD1,TRBV5-1,ASYPGQENYGYT
.,TRBD1,TRBV29-1,SVGQGYQPQH
.,TRBD1,TRBV7-8,ASSRPGQGPGKLF
few,.,TRBV2,ASSWGVLSGANVLT
.,.,TRBV7-9,ASSHGLNYEQY
.,TRBD1,TRBV5-8,ASSHRGQKREQY
.,TRBD2,TRBV29-1,SVENSGGIGEQF
.,.,TRBV9,ASSVEGREADTQY
.,.,TRBV6-1,ASSGAGESGELF
once,.,TRBV30,AWSVPPVWKLDSYGANVLT
.,TRBD1,TRBV29-1,SVEGTGNTETQY
.,TRBD1,TRBV6-5,ASSSRQGDYEQY
.,TRBD2,TRBV5-1,ASSLETSGRTDTQY
few,TRBD1,TRBV15,ATSRGWDRGDEKLF
once,.,TRBV27,ASRNGGSKNSQY
.,.,TRBV7-2,ASSFIGTEAF
few,.,TRBV7-2,ASRARRGTEAF
once,TRBD2,TRBV7-9,ASSLRGSRSGANVLT
.,.,TRBV5-1,ASSLDGRGETQY
.,TRBD2,TRBV5-5,ASSFGLAGDEQF
.,.,TRBV4-1,ASSQNTGRVAF
.,.,TRBV11-3,ASGGGGIADTQY
.,.,TRBV6-1,ASSEMHSSGAF
few,.,TRBV28,ASSLRQGGTQY
.,TRBD1,TRBV2,ASERGQGSYEQY
.,TRBD2,TRBV27,ASSSWTSGRVGELF